The 18 T cell receptor beta chains in this list originate from one sample, sequenced in a study of T cell responses to AZD1222 COVID-19 vaccine. The repertoire was sequenced with immunoSEQ multiplex PCR; TCRdb's copy has only in-frame clones and lacks some. The table lists 68,000 or so clones, 80% of them singletons. Sequences were derived from peripheral blood, sampled on day 0 of AZD1222 vaccination. These receptors all stem from an adult in good health.

The count of this clone is one. The gene calls are TRBV29-1 and TRBJ1-1; a possible D gene is TRBD1 (5 bases). With 6 bases removed from V and 0 bases from J, the gap between germline ends came to 8 bases. Germline CDR1 SQVTM, CDR2 ANQGSEA. The CDR3 runs to 12 residues. The CDR3 bases are TGCAGCGTACAGGTTATGAACACTGAAGCTTTCTTT. Amino acids: CSVQVMNTEAFF. Combining the CDR3 with reference TRBV29-1 and TRBJ1-1 gives the whole variable domain SAVISQKPSRDICQRGTSLTIQCQVDSQVTMMFWYRQQPGQSLTLIATANQGSEATYESGFVIDKFPISRPNLTFSTLTVSNMSPEDSSIYLCSVQVMNTEAFFGQGTRLTVV.

The gene calls are TRBV9 and TRBJ2-7; maybe TRBD2 (6 bases). Germline V gene lookup returns CDR1 SGDLS and CDR2 YYNGEE. V lost 0 bases and J lost 3, with 7 bases in between. The CDR3 totals 13 residues. The CDR3 region is CASSVGGDYEQYF. In nucleotides, the CDR3 is TGTGCCAGCAGCGTAGGCGGGGACTACGAGCAGTACTTC.

Only one count was recorded for this clone. J is TRBJ1-5 and V is TRBV18; 9 bases align to TRBD1. Germline CDR1 reads KGHSH; CDR2 reads LQKENI. V trimming: 6 bases; J trimming: 5 bases; junction bases outside the gene matches: 8. CDR3 length equals 15 residues. CDR3 in DNA: TGTGCCAGCTCCGATCTGGACAGGGGTTATCAGCCCCAGCATTTT. This gives the protein CASSDLDRGYQPQHF.

This chain uses TRBV5-4 with TRBJ2-5; 12 bases align to TRBD2. CDR3 size: 15 residues. The V and J ends lost 0 bases and 5 bases, in that order; junction bases with no gene match: 2. The germline V gene has CDR1 SGHNT and CDR2 YYREEE (reference sequence). CDR3 in amino acids: CASSLVGLAGETQYF. CDR3 DNA sequence: TGTGCCAGCAGCTTGGTGGGACTAGCGGGTGAGACCCAGTACTTC.

Only one count was recorded for this clone. V and J are TRBV18 and TRBJ1-4; D remains unclear. V was shortened by 6 bases and J by 6 bases, with 14 bases between the two germline ends. Germline CDR1 and CDR2: KGHSH and LQKENI. The CDR3 has 14 amino acids. CDR3 DNA sequence: TGTGCCAGCTCTCGGCTTCGATTGGATGAAAAACTGTTTTTT. Translation gives CASSRLRLDEKLFF.

This clone occurred a few times. The chain recombines TRBV7-9 with TRBJ2-1, with 10 bases identical to TRBD1. After removal of 8 bases from V and 7 bases from J, the junction contained 8 bases not matched to a gene. Per germline, CDR1 SEHNR and CDR2 FQNEAQ (reference sequence). CDR3 size: 14 residues. The CDR3 sequence is CASLKGQGENEQFF. The CDR3, as DNA: TGTGCCAGCTTAAAAGGACAGGGGGAGAATGAGCAGTTCTTC.

The rearrangement links TRBV6-2 or TRBV6-3 to TRBJ2-3; TRBD1 agrees at 7 bases. V lost 5 bases to trimming and J lost 0 bases; unmatched junction nucleotides: 14. This CDR3 region has 18 residues. CDR1 is MNHEY and CDR2 is SVGEGT in the germline V gene. The DNA for the CDR3 is TGTGCCAGCAGTCTAACAGGGGAGCAGGGATACAGCACAGATACGCAGTATTTT. Translating gives CASSLTGEQGYSTDTQYF.

The chain couples TRBV7-9 to TRBJ2-3; D is possibly TRBD2 (5 bases). Germline V lookup: CDR1 SEHNR, CDR2 FQNEAQ (reference sequence). This CDR3 spans 14 amino acids. The V and J ends lost 5 bases and 5 bases respectively, with 14 bases between them. The DNA of the CDR3 is TGTGCCAGCAGCCCGGACCTAGCCCGAGATACGCAGTATTTT. Translated, it gives CASSPDLARDTQYF. Full variable domain (rest looked up from reference TRBV7-9 and TRBJ2-3): DTGVSQNPRHKITKRGQNVTFRCDPISEHNRLYWYRQTLGQGPEFLTYFQNEAQLEKSRLLSDRFSAERPKGSFSTLEIQRTEQGDSAMYLCASSPDLARDTQYFGPGTRLTVL.

This clone was recorded once. The V and J genes are TRBV30 and TRBJ1-1, with D unresolved. Germline V gene sequence: CDR1 GTSNPN, CDR2 SVGIG (reference sequence). V was clipped by 4 bases and J by 1 base, with 10 bases between them. The CDR3 contains 13 residues. The CDR3 region is CAWKDDKNTEAFF. For the CDR3, the DNA is TGTGCCTGGAAGGACGATAAGAACACTGAAGCTTTCTTT.

The chain joins TRBV11-2 to TRBJ1-3, with unresolved D. Germline V gene sequence: CDR1 SGHAT, CDR2 FQNNGV. V lost 1 base, J lost 0 bases, and 7 bases lay in between. The CDR3 contains 15 residues. The CDR3 protein is CASSLGRGSGNTIYF. CDR3 nucleotides: TGTGCCAGCAGCTTAGGTCGTGGCTCTGGAAACACCATATATTTT.

This rearrangement joins TRBV3-1 (or the pseudogene TRBV3-2) to TRBJ1-1, with TRBD1 as a possible D gene (5 bases). V was pared by 1 base and J by 8 bases, with 14 bases between. The CDR3 has 14 amino acids. The V gene's germline CDR1 is LGHDT and CDR2 YNNKEL (reference sequence). As DNA, the CDR3 is TGTGCCAGCAGCCAAGTAGGGTCACAGGTCGAAGCTTTCTTT. Protein sequence: CASSQVGSQVEAFF.

The chain links TRBV6-5 to TRBJ1-6; the D is unclear. The CDR3 has 14 residues. Germline V CDR1 and CDR2: MNHEY, SVGAGI. V lost 0 bases and J lost 7, with 7 bases in between. CDR3 region: CASSYSNTNSPLHF. The CDR3 coding sequence is TGTGCCAGCAGTTACTCGAACACAAATTCACCCCTCCACTTT.

The chain combines TRBV4-1 with TRBJ2-3; the match to TRBD2 covers 10 bases. The length of the CDR3 is 17 residues. The J segment lost 4 bases and the V segment lost 0 bases, leaving 7 bases of the junction unmatched. Germline lookup yields CDR1 MGHRA and CDR2 YSYEKL. CDR3 loop: CASSQDQSGGASDTQYF. The CDR3, as DNA: TGCGCCAGCAGCCAAGACCAAAGCGGGGGGGCCTCAGATACGCAGTATTTT.

The chain has TRBV28 and TRBJ2-4; D is ambiguous. Germline V gene data show CDR1 as MDHEN and CDR2 as SYDVKM. Trimming pared 3 bases from V and 6 bases from J, leaving 9 bases between. CDR3 size: 13 residues. This CDR3 reads CASSLGNGNIQYF. The CDR3 DNA follows: TGTGCCAGCAGTTTGGGCAATGGAAACATTCAGTACTTC.

In this sample, this clone turned up a few times. The chain links TRBV29-1 to TRBJ2-7; unclear D gene. The germline V gene has CDR1 SQVTM and CDR2 ANQGSEA. V was shortened by 4 bases and J by 2 bases, with 9 bases between the two germline ends. This CDR3 is built from 12 residues. DNA for the CDR3: TGCAGCGTTGGGACCGGAGCCTACGAGCAGTACTTC. Translation gives CSVGTGAYEQYF.

The chain has TRBV3-1 (or the pseudogene TRBV3-2) and TRBJ2-6, with TRBD1 matching 7 bases. V was pared by 4 bases and J by 10 bases, with 10 bases of the junction left unmatched. Germline V lookup: CDR1 LGHDT, CDR2 YNNKEL (reference sequence). There are 15 residues in the CDR3. CDR3 sequence (DNA): TGTGCCAGCAGCCGGGGACAGAATAGCTTTAACGTCCTGACTTTC. Its protein product is CASSRGQNSFNVLTF.

The genes are TRBV5-1 and TRBJ1-2; 9 nucleotides match TRBD1. This CDR3 region has 14 residues. CDR1 is SGHRS, CDR2 YFSETQ, per germline. The V segment lost 5 bases and the J segment 7 bases; nucleotides outside the gene matches: 9. The CDR3 nucleotides read TGCGCCAGCAGTTCGACGGGACAGGGAGTTGGCTACACCTTC. Its translation: CASSSTGQGVGYTF. Together with reference TRBV5-1 and TRBJ1-2, the CDR3 gives the full variable domain: KAGVTQTPRYLIKTRGQQVTLSCSPISGHRSVSWYQQTPGQGLQFLFEYFSETQRNKGNFPGRFSGRQFSNSRSEMNVSTLELGDSALYLCASSSTGQGVGYTFGSGTRLTVV.

In nucleotides, the CDR3 is TGTGCCAGCAGCGAGGACAGGGGGCACACCGAGCAGTACTTC. Encoded protein: CASSEDRGHTEQYF. The V and J genes are TRBV7-3 and TRBJ2-7; 11 nucleotides agree with TRBD1. The germline gives CDR1 SGHTA, CDR2 FQGTGA. CDR3 size: 14 residues. V lost 5 bases, J lost 6 bases, and 6 bases stayed unmatched. Drawing the rest from reference TRBV7-3 and TRBJ2-7, the complete variable domain is GAGVSQTPSNKVTEKGKYVELRCDPISGHTALYWYRQSLGQGPEFLIYFQGTGAADDSGLPNDRFFAVRPEGSVSTLKIQRTERGDSAVYLCASSEDRGHTEQYFGPGTRLTVT.